This TCR beta chain was obtained from a study of blood T cell repertoires in COVID-19. In the original analysis: Amplification with reference gene primers provided the estimates of nucleated cell counts. Clones were read by immunoSEQ multiplex PCR, and TCRdb kept only the in-frame ones, dropping some. V and J calls and clone size come straight from that table; D and trimming were deduced from the DNA. This table has fewer than 400,000 clones, 75% to 90% appearing once. Ages ranged from 18 to 89 years, with residence in more than 20 US areas. Clinical histories supplied by participants themselves formed the basis of cohort assignment. What the recovered Cohort 3 donors had was two negative PCRs, clearance, or symptom resolution. The clonotype originates from a young man who had recovered from COVID-19. The sequencing sample was made of PBMCs or T cells enriched from blood (not recorded which).

The CDR3 region is CASTPGTRTLNEQFF. The CDR3 DNA is TGCGCCAGCACTCCCGGGACTAGGACCCTCAATGAGCAGTTCTTC. This sequence joins TRBV10-1 and TRBJ2-1; 8 bases are shared with TRBD2. CDR3 length: 15 residues. Germline V gene data show CDR1 as WNHNN and CDR2 as SYGVQD (reference sequence). The ends lost 7 bases at V and 6 bases at J; junction bases unmatched: 11.